These 3 T cell receptor beta chains were sequenced from one sample in a study of blood T cell repertoires in COVID-19. Using immunoSEQ multiplex PCR, the repertoire was profiled, and TCRdb retains in-frame clones only, with some absent. The sample lists about 200,000 clones, 75% to 90% occurring once. The sequenced sample consisted of PBMCs or T cells enriched from blood (not recorded which). Receptors originate from a woman aged 25 to 45 who had recovered from COVID-19.

The V and J genes are TRBV5-6 and TRBJ1-3; D unresolved. The CDR3 sequence is 15 residues long. Trimming removed 0 bases at V and 2 bases at J, with 9 bases between. CDR1 and CDR2 (germline): SGHDT, YYEEEE. The CDR3 reads CASSLGRVPGNTIYF. CDR3 nucleotide sequence: TGTGCCAGCAGCTTGGGGAGGGTCCCTGGAAACACCATATATTTT.

This rearrangement joins TRBV3-1 (or the pseudogene TRBV3-2) to TRBJ2-7, with D tentatively TRBD1 (6 bases). Trimming left V 1 base short and J 2 bases short, with 12 bases between. This CDR3 spans 15 amino acids. Germline V gene sequence: CDR1 LGHDT, CDR2 YNNKEL (reference sequence). CDR3 DNA: TGTGCCAGCAGCCAAGGCCCAGGGGCCCCCTACGAGCAGTACTTC. It codes for CASSQGPGAPYEQYF.

This clone was picked up a small number of times. The chain employs TRBV24-1 and TRBJ2-1, with 9 positions matching TRBD2. The germline V gene encodes CDR1 KGHDR and CDR2 SFDVKD. V lost 5 bases to trimming and J lost 4 bases; unmatched junction nucleotides: 8. The CDR3 loop spans 16 amino acids. The CDR3 is CATSVERGAPYNEQFF. DNA for the CDR3: TGTGCCACCAGTGTAGAGCGGGGGGCGCCTTACAATGAGCAGTTCTTC.